A selection of T cell receptor beta chains follows, all from one sample in a study of cytomegalovirus exposure and HLA in healthy donors. Clones were sequenced by immunoSEQ multiplex PCR, and TCRdb holds only the in-frame ones, with some missing. Of tens of thousands of clones listed, approximately 80% were seen once; the top ten hold roughly 1.5%. The sample was PBMCs. These receptor sequences come from a female donor in good health and CMV-seronegative. Each CDR3 is given with its conserved first and last residue. Fields, in order: J gene, D gene, clone size, V gene, CDR3 DNA, CDR3 protein. The D gene is left open where the match is weak. The size of a clone is reported for some rows only, either as once, few or many, or as a class for expanded clones.

TRBJ2-7 | TRBD1 | NA | TRBV5-1 | TGCGCCAGCGGTAGGACAGGGTCCTACGAGCAGTACTTC | CASGRTGSYEQYF
TRBJ2-5 | NA | NA | TRBV4-3 | TGCGCCAGCAGCCAAGAATTGTCTCAGACCCAGTACTTC | CASSQELSQTQYF
TRBJ2-1 | NA | NA | TRBV11-2 | TGTGCCAGCAGCCCGGTGCTGGCCGGGGAGCAGTTCTTC | CASSPVLAGEQFF
TRBJ1-6 | NA | once | TRBV21-1 | TGTGCCAGCAGCCCCCCTCCACAAACCTATAATTCACCCCTCCACTTT | CASSPPPQTYNSPLHF
TRBJ1-1 | NA | NA | TRBV7-9 | TGTGCCAGCAGCCCCCAGAGCAGGTCGAACACTGAAGCTTTCTTT | CASSPQSRSNTEAFF
TRBJ2-1 | NA | NA | TRBV10-1 | TGCGCCAGCAGTGAGTCGGGGACTCCCCCCTACAATGAGCAGTTCTTC | CASSESGTPPYNEQFF
TRBJ1-1 | NA | NA | TRBV2 | TGTGCAGCCAGGGTGGGGAACACTGAAGCTTTCTTT | CAARVGNTEAFF
TRBJ2-7 | NA | NA | TRBV5-4 | TGTGCCAGCAGCCTTCGGACAGAGCAGTACTTC | CASSLRTEQYF
TRBJ2-2 | TRBD1 | NA | TRBV7-3 | TGTGCCAGCAGCTCACAGGGGCGAGTTAGCACCGGGGAGCTGTTTTTT | CASSSQGRVSTGELFF
TRBJ2-1 | TRBD2 | few | TRBV2 | TGTGCCAGCAGTAGGGCTAGCGGGGGCCTTTACAATGAGCAGTTCTTC | CASSRASGGLYNEQFF
TRBJ2-1 | NA | few | TRBV7-3 | TGTGCCAGCAGCTCCTCTATTAACGCGGGGGCGGCCTACAATGAGCAGTTCTTC | CASSSSINAGAAYNEQFF
TRBJ1-4 | NA | NA | TRBV5-1 | TGCGCCAGCAGCCGTGGGACACGGGATGAAAAACTGTTTTTT | CASSRGTRDEKLFF
TRBJ1-1 | NA | NA | TRBV6-5 | TGTGCCAGCAGTTACTCGGGGGCGGTCGGGTGTGAAGCTTTCTTT | CASSYSGAVGCEAFF
TRBJ2-7 | TRBD1 | NA | TRBV29-1 | TGCAGCGTGGACAGGGGGGACGAGCAGTACTTC | CSVDRGDEQYF
TRBJ1-1 | NA | NA | TRBV4-1 | TGCGCCAGCAGCCAAGATGGTCGGGGAGGTAGTGAAGCTTTCTTT | CASSQDGRGGSEAFF
TRBJ1-3 | NA | NA | TRBV7-9 | TGTGCCAGCAGCCACCTGGCTTACTCTGGAAACACCATATATTTT | CASSHLAYSGNTIYF
TRBJ1-5 | NA | NA | TRBV5-1 | TGCGCCAGCAGCTTAGACAGCTATCAGCCCCAGCATTTT | CASSLDSYQPQHF
TRBJ1-1 | NA | NA | TRBV7-7 | TGTGCTAGCAGCTTACTAGAGAACACTGAAGCTTTCTTT | CASSLLENTEAFF
TRBJ1-4 | TRBD1 | NA | TRBV4-3 | TGCGCCAGCAGCCATCCGGACAGGGATAATGAAAAACTGTTTTTT | CASSHPDRDNEKLFF
TRBJ1-6 | TRBD1 | once | TRBV6-5 | TGTGCCAGCAATAATGACAGGGTTGGATCACCCCTCCACTTT | CASNNDRVGSPLHF
TRBJ2-3 | NA | NA | TRBV7-9 | TGTGCCAGCGGGGGCCGCACCACAGATACGCAGTATTTT | CASGGRTTDTQYF
TRBJ2-7 | NA | NA | TRBV6-5 | TGTGCCAGCAGCCAGGGACAAAACTACGAGCAGTACTTC | CASSQGQNYEQYF
TRBJ2-6 | TRBD2 | NA | TRBV4-1 | TGCGCCAGCAGCCAGGGACTAGCGGGGGCCTACTCTGGGGCCAACGTCCTGACTTTC | CASSQGLAGAYSGANVLTF
TRBJ2-7 | NA | NA | TRBV19 | TGTGCCAGTAGTATGCTGCCCGGAGATTCCTACGAGCAGTACTTC | CASSMLPGDSYEQYF
TRBJ2-5 | TRBD2 | NA | TRBV6-1 | TGTGCCAGCAGTGGATCCGGGACTAGCGGGGCCCAGGGGACCCAGTACTTC | CASSGSGTSGAQGTQYF
TRBJ2-1 | TRBD1 | NA | TRBV5-6 | TGTGCCAGCAGCGTCCGGGACAGCAACAATGAGCAGTTCTTC | CASSVRDSNNEQFF
TRBJ2-3 | TRBD2 | NA | TRBV25-1 | TGTGCCAGCAGTGAAGCGCGGGGGTTAGTAGATACGCAGTATTTT | CASSEARGLVDTQYF
TRBJ1-1 | NA | NA | TRBV19 | TGTGCCAGTAGTATCCAACCAGGGTCTGCAGGAGCTTTCTTT | CASSIQPGSAGAFF
TRBJ2-7 | NA | NA | TRBV6-5 | TGTGCCAGCAGTTACTTAGGGGGACAGCAGTACTTC | CASSYLGGQQYF
TRBJ1-1 | TRBD1 | NA | TRBV6-5 | TGTGCCAGCAGTTACTCGACAGGGTGGAACACTGAAGCTTTCTTT | CASSYSTGWNTEAFF
TRBJ1-3 | NA | NA | TRBV6-1 | TGTGCCAGCAGTGCTTCGGAGTTCTCTGGAAACACCATATATTTT | CASSASEFSGNTIYF
TRBJ2-7 | TRBD1 | NA | TRBV5-1 | TGCGCCAGCAGCCGGGACAGACAATACGAGCAGTACTTC | CASSRDRQYEQYF
TRBJ2-5 | NA | NA | TRBV6-5 | TGTGCCAGCAGTTCCGCCAGGGAGACCCAGTACTTC | CASSSARETQYF
TRBJ1-3 | NA | NA | TRBV7-2 | TGTGCCAGCAGCTCCCAGGGGCTGGTGAACACCATATATTTT | CASSSQGLVNTIYF
TRBJ2-7 | TRBD2 | NA | TRBV5-1 | TGCGCCAGCAGCTTGGGCGGTGGCGGGAGCGAGCAGTACTTC | CASSLGGGGSEQYF
TRBJ2-7 | TRBD2 | NA | TRBV7-2 | TGTGCCAGCAGCCTAAATAGCGGGGCCACCGAGCAGTACTTC | CASSLNSGATEQYF
TRBJ1-5 | TRBD1 | NA | TRBV30 | TGTGCCTGGAGTGTTGGACCCAACAGGGGACGACGACAGCCCCAGCATTTT | CAWSVGPNRGRRQPQHF
TRBJ2-1 | TRBD2 | once | TRBV6-5 | TGTGCCAGCAGCCCCAGCGGGACCCCCTACAATGAGCAGTTCTTC | CASSPSGTPYNEQFF
TRBJ1-2 | NA | NA | TRBV7-2 | TGTGCCAGCAGCTTCCGTCTTATAGAACAGGGTAATAATGGCTACACCTTC | CASSFRLIEQGNNGYTF
TRBJ1-2 | TRBD1 | NA | TRBV4-3 | TGCGCCAGCAGCCCAAGTCTTCGGGACAGGGTCTATGGCTACACCTTC | CASSPSLRDRVYGYTF
TRBJ2-3 | NA | NA | TRBV6-5 | TGTGCCAGCAGCTTCGAGGGACTCGGCACAGATACGCAGTATTTT | CASSFEGLGTDTQYF
TRBJ1-5 | NA | once | TRBV27 | TGTGCCAGCAGTTTATCGGGCGTTCAGCCCCAGCATTTT | CASSLSGVQPQHF
TRBJ2-3 | TRBD1 | NA | TRBV13 | TGTGCCAGCAGCTCCACCCAAACAGGGGGAGATACGCAGTATTTT | CASSSTQTGGDTQYF
TRBJ2-1 | NA | NA | TRBV27 | TGTGCCAGCAGTTTATCGCGGACAGCTAATGAGCAGTTCTTC | CASSLSRTANEQFF
TRBJ2-3 | TRBD2 | NA | TRBV7-6 | TGTGCCAGCAGCTACACTAAGCGGGGGGAAGCCACAGATACGCAGTATTTT | CASSYTKRGEATDTQYF
TRBJ1-2 | NA | NA | TRBV11-2 | TGTGCCAGCAGCTTAGGGGGCGGTGGCTACACCTTC | CASSLGGGGYTF
TRBJ1-2 | NA | NA | TRBV19 | TGTGCCAGTATGAGCGGGGCGCAGAAGGCGGATGGCTACACCTTC | CASMSGAQKADGYTF
TRBJ2-1 | TRBD1 | once | TRBV5-1 | TGCGCCAGCAGCCCGACGGGCCTAGGACAGGGGGCTTACCCCTACAATGAGCAGTTCTTC | CASSPTGLGQGAYPYNEQFF
TRBJ1-3 | NA | NA | TRBV9 | TGTGCCAGCAGCGTATCCCGGGATCCTGGAAACACCATATATTTT | CASSVSRDPGNTIYF
TRBJ2-2 | TRBD2 | NA | TRBV7-9 | TGTGCCAGCAGGACTAGCGGGAACACCGGGGAGCTGTTTTTT | CASRTSGNTGELFF
TRBJ2-1 | NA | NA | TRBV10-3 | TGTGCCATCAGAGAAAGTAGCTCCTACAATGAGCAGTTCTTC | CAIRESSSYNEQFF
TRBJ2-5 | NA | NA | TRBV15 | TGTGCCACCAGCAGAGATCCCCAAACAGGGCAGGAGACCCAGTACTTC | CATSRDPQTGQETQYF
TRBJ1-5 | NA | NA | TRBV15 | TGTGCCACCAGCAGAGATCAGGGCGCTAGAGGCAATCAGCCCCAGCATTTT | CATSRDQGARGNQPQHF
TRBJ1-2 | NA | NA | TRBV18 | TGTGCCAGCTCTCCCGATACCAACATGAAAAATGGCTACACCTTC | CASSPDTNMKNGYTF
TRBJ1-6 | NA | NA | TRBV6-5 | TGTGCCAGCAGTTTAATCGGATCGGACAGTAATTCACCCCTCCACTTT | CASSLIGSDSNSPLHF
TRBJ2-2 | NA | NA | TRBV18 | TGTGCCAGCTCACCTAGCGCGGGGACTGTGAACACCGGGGAGCTGTTTTTT | CASSPSAGTVNTGELFF
TRBJ2-3 | NA | NA | TRBV29-1 | TGCAGCGTTGACGGGGGGCGATCCTCTAGCACAGATACGCAGTATTTT | CSVDGGRSSSTDTQYF
TRBJ1-2 | TRBD1 | NA | TRBV7-3 | TGTGCCAGCAGCTTGGAGACAGGGGCGCCTGGAGGCTACACCTTC | CASSLETGAPGGYTF
TRBJ2-7 | TRBD1 | NA | TRBV7-2 | TGTGCCAGCAGCTCTCACAGGGGCGAGGCGGCCGAGCAGTACTTC | CASSSHRGEAAEQYF
TRBJ2-3 | TRBD2 | NA | TRBV9 | TGTGCCAGCAGCGTTCACGCGGGACTAGCGGGGGGGAGGGATACGCAGTATTTT | CASSVHAGLAGGRDTQYF